This T cell receptor beta chain is drawn from a study of OX40 agonist ivuxolimab in advanced cancers. Looking at the study overall: Enrollees could have had prior anti-PD-1, anti-PD-L1 or anti-CTLA-4 therapy, which over 35% had received.

CDR1 is MDHEN and CDR2 is SYDVKM in the germline V gene. The CDR3 contains 19 residues. Deletions cut 6 bases from V and 1 base from J, with 27 bases between. General study results and limits: CD8+ T cells (on average) carried more expanded clones than CD4+ T cells. Relatively little clonal expansion, among the lowest observed, appeared in partial responders at 0.1-3.0 mg/kg.

Patients who had autoimmune disease history or got systemic immunosuppression were left out. Concerning this clone: Its antigen is still unknown.

Clones were sequenced by immunoSEQ multiplex PCR, and TCRdb holds only the in-frame ones, with some missing. The table lists about 84,000 clones, roughly 90% of them singletons. Sequencing was performed on CD4+ or CD8+ T cells sorted from blood, taken in a trial of the OX40 agonist ivuxolimab. The V and J genes are TRBV28 and TRBJ2-5; D is tentatively TRBD1 or TRBD2 (8 bases each). The clonotype originates from an adult with an advanced solid tumor such as melanoma, head and neck, liver or kidney cancer. In DNA, the CDR3 is TGTGCCAGCAGCCCAAGACAGGGGAAAGCGGGAGCCTTCCAAGAGACCCAGTACTTC. It yields the protein CASSPRQGKAGAFQETQYF.